This record covers a single T cell receptor (beta chain). J gave up 6 bases and V 4 bases, and 5 bases lay outside the gene matches. Germline V gives CDR1 SGDLS, CDR2 YYNGEE. The CDR3 runs 14 residues. This entry belongs to a study of glioma-infiltrating T cells after dendritic cell vaccination. Study-wide background: The vaccine used monocyte-derived dendritic cells pulsed overnight with autologous tumor lysate.

Fresh-frozen tumor tissue and more than two years of survival data were available for all. Amplification used 60 V beta primers and 13 J beta primers. Clones were read by immunoSEQ multiplex PCR, and TCRdb kept only the in-frame ones, dropping some. The table includes about 92,000 clones, approximately 90% detected once. The chain recombines TRBV9 with TRBJ2-7, with 12 positions matching TRBD1. This sequence originates from a human donor with glioblastoma. This material consisted of blood, taken before dendritic cell vaccination. The CDR3 nucleotides read TGTGCCAGCAGCAACCGGGACAGGGGGCTCGAGCAGTACTTC. It yields the protein CASSNRDRGLEQYF.